Sequencing of this T cell receptor (beta chain) was carried out in a study of T cell changes during pregnancy in multiple sclerosis. TCRdb's copy holds only in-frame clones and misses some; the assay was immunoSEQ multiplex PCR. The table lists some 60,000 clones, 89% of them singletons, with approximately 1.8% in the top ten. This TCR was recovered from a female donor with multiple sclerosis, enrolled in a pregnancy study. The sequenced sample was peripheral blood, obtained after pregnancy.

The CDR3 is CASSWDRVQETQYF. CDR3 DNA: TGTGCCAGTAGTTGGGACAGGGTACAAGAGACCCAGTACTTC. The rearrangement joins TRBV19 to TRBJ2-5; 9 nucleotides align to TRBD1. Germline V lookup: CDR1 LNHDA, CDR2 SQIVND (reference sequence). The length of the CDR3 is 14 residues. V shed 5 bases and J 2 bases; nucleotides not matched to a gene: 3. Full variable domain (missing parts from reference TRBV19 and TRBJ2-5): DGGITQSPKYLFRKEGQNVTLSCEQNLNHDAMYWYRQDPGQGLRLIYYSQIVNDFQKGDIAEGYSVSREKKESFPLTVTSAQKNPTAFYLCASSWDRVQETQYFGPGTRLLVL.